What follows are 14 T cell receptor beta chains derived from one specimen sequenced in a study of blood T cell repertoires in COVID-19. TCRdb keeps only in-frame clones here, not all; method: immunoSEQ multiplex PCR. The sample records a few hundred thousand clones, roughly nine tenths being singletons. Sequenced: peripheral blood. The receptor source for this set is a woman aged 50 to 60 with acute or convalescent COVID-19.

This clone appeared a single time. V usage is TRBV30 and J usage is TRBJ2-1; the match to TRBD1 covers 7 bases. This CDR3 is built from 13 residues. Germline CDR1 and CDR2: GTSNPN and SVGIG (reference sequence). The CDR3 DNA reads TGTGCTCGAAACAGGGGAACCTACAATGAGCAGTTCTTC. Translated, it gives CARNRGTYNEQFF.

This clone was counted a single time. This chain's CDR3 is CASSVAGIYGYTF. In nucleotides, the CDR3 is TGTGCCAGTAGTGTGGCAGGGATCTATGGCTACACCTTC. The chain uses TRBV19 and TRBJ1-2; weak D call: TRBD1 (5 bases). Germline V lookup: CDR1 LNHDA, CDR2 SQIVND (reference sequence). Trimming removed 5 bases from V and 4 bases from J, with 11 bases in between. This CDR3 comprises 13 residues. Together with reference TRBV19 and TRBJ1-2, the CDR3 gives the full variable domain: DGGITQSPKYLFRKEGQNVTLSCEQNLNHDAMYWYRQDPGQGLRLIYYSQIVNDFQKGDIAEGYSVSREKKESFPLTVTSAQKNPTAFYLCASSVAGIYGYTFGSGTRLTVV.

This clone was seen a single time. V gene TRBV9 combines with J gene TRBJ2-7; tentative D call: TRBD1 (6 bases). CDR3 length equals 16 residues. Germline loops: CDR1 SGDLS, CDR2 YYNGEE. V was pared by 3 bases and J by 0 bases, with 16 bases between. The CDR3 DNA follows: TGTGCCAGCAGCGGGAGTAAGGACAGCCCCTCCTACGAGCAGTACTTC. It is translated as CASSGSKDSPSYEQYF. Variable domain in full (rest from reference TRBV9 and TRBJ2-7): DSGVTQTPKHLITATGQRVTLRCSPRSGDLSVYWYQQSLDQGLQFLIQYYNGEERAKGNILERFSAQQFPDLHSELNLSSLELGDSALYFCASSGSKDSPSYEQYFGPGTRLTVT.

This clone is a singleton in its sample. The V and J genes are TRBV23-1 and TRBJ1-3; tentative D call: TRBD1 (5 bases). TRBV23-1 is known as an ORF, though its function is uncertain. The V end lost 9 bases, the J end lost 5 bases, and 20 bases lay between the germline ends. The CDR3 length is 15 residues. CDR3 sequence (DNA): TGCGCCAGAGGGAGGGACCTCTTATCAAGAAACACCATATATTTT. Translated, it gives CARGRDLLSRNTIYF.

CDR3 sequence (DNA): TGTGCCAGCAGCCTGGGACTAGCCGACTACAATGAGCAGTTCTTC. Its protein product is CASSLGLADYNEQFF. The chain employs TRBV5-6 and TRBJ2-1; 9 bases line up with TRBD2. Germline V gene lookup returns CDR1 SGHDT and CDR2 YYEEEE. The CDR3 extends over 15 amino acids. Losses at the gene ends were 4 bases for V and 3 bases for J; bases not matched to a gene: 5.

The chain recombines TRBV9 with TRBJ2-3; 7 bases match TRBD2. The CDR3 sequence is 16 residues long. The germline V gene encodes CDR1 SGDLS and CDR2 YYNGEE. V was clipped by 0 bases and J by 6 bases; unmatched bases: 10. The CDR3: CASSVVAGAELDTQYF. CDR3 nucleotides: TGTGCCAGCAGCGTAGTGGCGGGAGCTGAGCTGGATACGCAGTATTTT.

This clone appeared a single time. This chain links TRBV7-2 with TRBJ2-7; D possibly corresponds to TRBD1 (5 bases). The CDR3 extends over 12 amino acids. Per the germline V gene, CDR1 is SGHTA and CDR2 is FQGNSA. Trimming cost V 0 bases and J 7 bases, with 7 bases left between them. CDR3 residues: CASSLAGREQYF. The CDR3 DNA follows: TGTGCCAGCAGCTTAGCGGGGCGGGAGCAGTACTTC.

Note on this clone: Distinct nucleotide sequences in the sample also encode this CDR3. This chain joins TRBV15 and TRBJ2-3, with unresolved D. Germline lookup yields CDR1 LNHNV and CDR2 YYDKDF (reference sequence). Trimming removed 0 bases from V and 6 bases from J, with 7 bases in between. The CDR3 length is 13 residues. CDR3 loop: CATSRDLEDTQYF. Written as DNA, the CDR3 is TGTGCCACCAGCAGAGATCTCGAGGATACGCAGTATTTT.

The chain has TRBV6-2 or TRBV6-3 and TRBJ2-3, with 7 positions matching TRBD1. The V gene end was trimmed by 4 bases and the J gene end by 2 bases; junction bases not matched to a gene: 3. The CDR3 runs 14 residues. Germline V gives CDR1 MNHEY, CDR2 SVGEGT. The CDR3 bases are TGTGCCAGCAGTTCGGACAGGCACACAGATACGCAGTATTTT. It codes for CASSSDRHTDTQYF.

J is TRBJ1-1 and V is TRBV28, with 9 bases aligning to TRBD1. Germline V gives CDR1 MDHEN, CDR2 SYDVKM. CDR3 length: 13 residues. The V segment lost 10 bases and the J segment 1 base; nucleotides outside the gene matches: 4. CDR3 in DNA: TGTGCCACCAAGACAGGGGGGAACACTGAAGCTTTCTTT. It yields the protein CATKTGGNTEAFF.

The genes are TRBV9 and TRBJ2-2; the match to TRBD2 covers 16 bases. V lost 3 bases to trimming and J lost 4 bases; unmatched junction nucleotides: 6. CDR1 and CDR2 (germline): SGDLS, YYNGEE. CDR3 length: 18 amino acids. CDR3 sequence: CASSAGLAGGQGTGELFF. The CDR3 DNA follows: TGTGCCAGCAGCGCGGGACTAGCGGGGGGGCAGGGCACCGGGGAGCTGTTTTTT. Variable domain in full (rest from reference TRBV9 and TRBJ2-2): DSGVTQTPKHLITATGQRVTLRCSPRSGDLSVYWYQQSLDQGLQFLIQYYNGEERAKGNILERFSAQQFPDLHSELNLSSLELGDSALYFCASSAGLAGGQGTGELFFGEGSRLTVL.

The V call is TRBV5-1, the J call TRBJ2-3; weak D call: TRBD2 (5 bases). Germline values: CDR1 SGHRS, CDR2 YFSETQ. Trimming took off 9 bases at V and 1 base at J, with 15 bases between the two ends. The CDR3 has 14 residues. The CDR3: CATQAVPGTDTQYF. In DNA, the CDR3 is TGCGCCACCCAAGCGGTCCCGGGCACAGATACGCAGTATTTT.

This chain uses TRBV6-5 with TRBJ1-2, with 7 bases identical to TRBD1. CDR1 MNHEY and CDR2 SVGAGI come from the germline V gene. The CDR3 contains 13 residues. V was pared by 6 bases and J by 4 bases, with 5 bases of the junction left unmatched. The CDR3 sequence: CASSTGQSYGYTF. The CDR3 nucleotides read TGTGCCAGCAGCACGGGACAGAGCTATGGCTACACCTTC.

This chain uses TRBV5-1 with TRBJ2-3, with D unclear. From germline, CDR1 is SGHRS and CDR2 YFSETQ. Trimming pared 3 bases from V and 6 bases from J, leaving 11 bases between. The CDR3 covers 13 residues. CDR3 loop: CASSSRIWDTQYF. The CDR3 nucleotides read TGCGCCAGCAGCTCGCGGATTTGGGATACGCAGTATTTT. Together with reference TRBV5-1 and TRBJ2-3, the CDR3 gives the full variable domain: KAGVTQTPRYLIKTRGQQVTLSCSPISGHRSVSWYQQTPGQGLQFLFEYFSETQRNKGNFPGRFSGRQFSNSRSEMNVSTLELGDSALYLCASSSRIWDTQYFGPGTRLTVL.